What follows is one T cell receptor beta chain and its context. In germline, CDR1 is SNHLY, CDR2 FYNNEI. The junction had 4 bases not matched to a gene; V was cut back by 6 bases and J by 7 bases. The CDR3 length is 13 residues. The data belong to a study of OX40 agonist ivuxolimab in advanced cancers. On the study more broadly: Of the participants, under 50% had some prior anti-PD-1, anti-PD-L1 or anti-CTLA-4 therapy, which was allowed.

Data came from immunoSEQ multiplex PCR; TCRdb stores just in-frame clones and leaves some out. The table has 100,000 to 120,000 clones, 89% seen once. The TCR comes from an adult with an advanced solid tumor such as melanoma, head and neck, liver or kidney cancer. The starting material was CD4+ or CD8+ T cells sorted from blood, obtained in a trial of the OX40 agonist ivuxolimab. The rearrangement joins TRBV2 to TRBJ1-5; the match to TRBD1 covers 9 bases. The CDR3 nucleotides are TGTGCCAGCAGACGGGACAGGGCCCAGCCCCAGCATTTT. Its translation is CASRRDRAQPQHF.